The 28 T cell receptor beta chains presented below share a single source sample, sequenced in a study of chemoradiotherapy in HPV16-positive cancers. Here immunoSEQ multiplex PCR was the method, and the copy in TCRdb shows in-frame clones only, minus some. This table has roughly 28,000 clones, about 91% appearing once. Sample: blood, taken from a patient who underwent chemoradiotherapy. These receptors came from a human donor with HPV-associated anogenital cancer.

The CDR3 DNA follows: TGCGCCAGCAGCCAAGGATCCCGGGACAGGGAAGTGGGGCAGTACTTC. It encodes CASSQGSRDREVGQYF. J is TRBJ2-7 and V is TRBV4-1; 9 nucleotides line up with TRBD1. The CDR3 extends over 16 amino acids. V gave up 1 base and J gave up 9 bases; unmatched junction bases: 13. Germline V gives CDR1 MGHRA, CDR2 YSYEKL.

The V gene is TRBV6-5, the J gene TRBJ1-1; D gene ambiguous. V was pared by 0 bases and J by 2 bases, with 7 bases between. Germline CDR1 reads MNHEY; CDR2 reads SVGAGI. This CDR3 contains 14 residues. This CDR3 reads CASSYSRGNTEAFF. The CDR3 region has the DNA TGTGCCAGCAGTTACTCGCGGGGTAACACTGAAGCTTTCTTT.

This clone was recorded only once. The chain links TRBV18 to TRBJ1-2; no reliable D call. The CDR3 consists of 15 residues. V was cut by 3 bases and J by 3 bases, with 14 bases left in between. From germline, CDR1 is KGHSH and CDR2 LQKENI. CDR3 nucleotide sequence: TGTGCCAGCTCACCCCTGGGCGGGGTTGACTATGGCTACACCTTC. This sequence encodes CASSPLGGVDYGYTF.

The J gene is TRBJ2-2, the V gene TRBV5-4; 11 bases are shared with TRBD2. This CDR3 region has 19 residues. With 0 bases clipped from V and 4 bases from J, the junction kept 11 bases outside the gene matches. The germline CDR1 and CDR2 sequences are SGHNT and YYREEE (reference sequence). CDR3 residues: CASSLATSGATRATGELFF. The CDR3 DNA reads as TGTGCCAGCAGCTTGGCGACTAGCGGGGCGACGCGTGCCACCGGGGAGCTGTTTTTT.

The chain carries TRBV7-7 and TRBJ2-2; no clear D. The V gene lost 0 bases and the J gene lost 5 bases, with 1 base spanning the gap. The germline V gene encodes CDR1 SSHAT and CDR2 FNYEAQ (reference sequence). The CDR3 is made up of 12 amino acids. The CDR3 DNA reads as TGTGCCAGCAGCTTAGCAACCGGGGAGCTGTTTTTT. It yields the protein CASSLATGELFF.

The chain links TRBV7-9 to TRBJ1-5; a possible D gene is TRBD1 (6 bases). Trimming stripped 1 base from V and 5 bases from J, with 15 bases between. Germline loops: CDR1 SEHNR, CDR2 FQNEAQ (reference sequence). CDR3 length equals 16 residues. The CDR3 DNA sequence: TGTGCCAGCAGCTTAGTAGGGGGGGCGCGGGATCAGCCCCAGCATTTT. It specifies CASSLVGGARDQPQHF.

The J gene is TRBJ1-4, the V gene TRBV5-6; D not certain. Germline V lookup: CDR1 SGHDT, CDR2 YYEEEE. The CDR3 covers 12 residues. Trimming pared 4 bases from V and 13 bases from J, leaving 14 bases between. CDR3 DNA sequence: TGTGCCAGCAGCCAGAGCTGGGGAGGACTGTTTTTT. Protein sequence: CASSQSWGGLFF.

This chain joins TRBV7-8 and TRBJ1-1; TRBD1 is a possible D gene (6 bases). The CDR3 contains 12 residues. Germline V CDR1 and CDR2: SGHVS, FQNEAQ. The V end was cut by 5 bases, the J end by 11 bases, with 15 bases between. This chain's CDR3 is CASSPRRGAAFF. The CDR3 region has the DNA TGTGCCAGCAGCCCCCGGAGGGGGGCCGCTTTCTTT.

This clone was picked up a small number of times. V is TRBV7-9 and J is TRBJ1-3; D call uncertain. Germline loops: CDR1 SEHNR, CDR2 FQNEAQ (reference sequence). V was cut by 5 bases and J by 1 base, with 12 bases left in between. This CDR3 has 15 amino acids. Here the CDR3 reads CASSQTFLSGNTIYF. CDR3 bases: TGTGCCAGCAGCCAAACCTTCTTATCTGGAAACACCATATATTTT. The full variable domain, with the rest looked up from reference TRBV7-9 and TRBJ1-3, is DTGVSQNPRHKITKRGQNVTFRCDPISEHNRLYWYRQTLGQGPEFLTYFQNEAQLEKSRLLSDRFSAERPKGSFSTLEIQRTEQGDSAMYLCASSQTFLSGNTIYFGEGSWLTVV.

The chain joins TRBV6-6 to TRBJ1-1; 8 nucleotides agree with TRBD1. Trimming cost V 6 bases and J 7 bases; bases outside gene matches: 1. Germline CDR1 is MNHNY and CDR2 is SVGAGI (reference sequence). The CDR3 has 11 residues. Written as DNA, the CDR3 is TGTGCCAGCAGGACAGGGGTTGAAGCTTTCTTT. The encoded protein is CASRTGVEAFF.

The chain links TRBV28 to TRBJ2-3, with D possibly being TRBD1 or TRBD2 (5 bases each). Germline CDR1 MDHEN, CDR2 SYDVKM. Trimming left V 4 bases short and J 3 bases short, with 11 bases between. The CDR3 sequence is 14 residues long. The CDR3 here is CASSSPGRTDTQYF. In DNA form, the CDR3 reads TGTGCCAGCAGTTCACCGGGACGTACAGATACGCAGTATTTT.

The chain carries TRBV28 and TRBJ2-7; D gene uncertain. From germline, CDR1 is MDHEN and CDR2 SYDVKM. The CDR3 spans 14 residues. The ends were cut back, 4 bases at V and 0 bases at J, with 10 bases in the middle. The CDR3 region is CASSSHQSSYEQYF. CDR3 nucleotide sequence: TGTGCCAGCAGTTCACACCAATCCTCCTACGAGCAGTACTTC.

This chain connects TRBV6-1 to TRBJ2-5; D is perhaps TRBD2 (6 bases). The V gene lost 11 bases and the J gene lost 7 bases, with 23 bases spanning the gap. This CDR3 has 14 amino acids. The germline V gene has CDR1 MNHNS and CDR2 SASEGT. The CDR3 bases are TGTGCCGGCCGTTCGGGACTCCCTGGTCGGACCCAGTACTTC. Amino acids: CAGRSGLPGRTQYF.

This clone was recorded only once. The chain uses TRBV2 and TRBJ1-5; 7 nucleotides align to TRBD1. V dropped 4 bases and J dropped 7; count of bases not matched to a gene: 7. Germline CDR1 is SNHLY and CDR2 is FYNNEI. This CDR3 has 14 amino acids. CDR3 coding DNA: TGTGCCAGCAGTGGACAGGGCCTTTTCCAGCCCCAGCATTTT. Protein sequence: CASSGQGLFQPQHF.

This chain connects TRBV28 to TRBJ1-1; 9 nucleotides agree with TRBD1. Germline V gene data show CDR1 as MDHEN and CDR2 as SYDVKM. V shed 2 bases, J shed 10 bases, and the junction held 8 bases outside the gene matches. The CDR3 extends over 14 amino acids. The CDR3 sequence is CASSLGEEDRGAFF. CDR3 DNA sequence: TGTGCCAGCAGTTTAGGGGAAGAGGACAGGGGAGCTTTCTTT. Combining the CDR3 with reference TRBV28 and TRBJ1-1 gives the whole variable domain DVKVTQSSRYLVKRTGEKVFLECVQDMDHENMFWYRQDPGLGLRLIYFSYDVKMKEKGDIPEGYSVSREKKERFSLILESASTNQTSMYLCASSLGEEDRGAFFGQGTRLTVV.

This chain uses TRBV5-1 with TRBJ1-1; D is perhaps TRBD1 (5 bases). Germline V gives CDR1 SGHRS, CDR2 YFSETQ. V dropped 2 bases and J dropped 1 base, with 6 bases sitting between them. The CDR3 has 13 amino acids. The CDR3 region is CASSLQENTEAFF. CDR3 nucleotide sequence: TGCGCCAGCAGCTTACAGGAGAACACTGAAGCTTTCTTT.

This clone was picked up one time. This chain uses TRBV6-5 with TRBJ1-5; D ambiguous. Deletions cut 4 bases from V and 3 bases from J, with 10 bases between. Germline CDR1 and CDR2: MNHEY and SVGAGI. The CDR3 runs to 14 residues. The CDR3 nucleotides read TGTGCCAGCAGTTGGGCGCGGATCAATCAGCCCCAGCATTTT. This sequence encodes CASSWARINQPQHF.

V gene TRBV5-6 combines with J gene TRBJ1-2; D unresolved. The V gene lost 0 bases and the J gene lost 8 bases, with 5 bases spanning the gap. Germline CDR1 reads SGHDT; CDR2 reads YYEEEE. There are 11 residues in the CDR3. CDR3 amino acids: CASSLEGGYTF. The CDR3 bases are TGTGCCAGCAGCTTGGAGGGCGGCTACACCTTC.

The V gene is TRBV5-1, the J gene TRBJ2-3; D may correspond to TRBD1 or TRBD2 (5 bases each). Between the trimmed V and J ends, which lost 1 base and 0 bases, there was a span of 9 bases. The CDR3 sequence is 15 residues long. Germline V gene sequence: CDR1 SGHRS, CDR2 YFSETQ. The CDR3 bases are TGCGCCAGCAGCTTGAGAGGGGCCAGCACAGATACGCAGTATTTT. Encoded protein: CASSLRGASTDTQYF.

The genes are TRBV7-2 and TRBJ1-5, with D perhaps matching TRBD1 (5 bases). The germline CDR1 and CDR2 sequences are SGHTA and FQGNSA. The CDR3 runs to 14 residues. V shed 4 bases and J shed 7 bases, with 14 bases lying between them. CDR3 residues: CASSSLQGRQPQHF. CDR3 bases: TGTGCCAGCAGCTCACTTCAGGGACGACAGCCCCAGCATTTT.

V is TRBV6-5 and J is TRBJ1-5; no firm D call. The V end was cut by 6 bases, the J end by 5 bases, with 17 bases between. The CDR3 length is 15 residues. CDR1 MNHEY and CDR2 SVGAGI come from the germline V gene. The CDR3 DNA is TGTGCCAGCAGGCCCAACGACTACAGAGATCAGCCCCAGCATTTT. Its translation: CASRPNDYRDQPQHF.

The rearrangement links TRBV5-1 to TRBJ2-7; D not resolved. Germline-derived CDR1 and CDR2 are SGHRS and YFSETQ. The CDR3 extends over 15 amino acids. V dropped 0 bases and J dropped 0 bases, with 10 bases sitting between them. In DNA, the CDR3 is TGCGCCAGCAGCTTGGTTTCCGGGTACTCCTACGAGCAGTACTTC. Translation: CASSLVSGYSYEQYF. Full variable domain (missing parts from reference TRBV5-1 and TRBJ2-7): KAGVTQTPRYLIKTRGQQVTLSCSPISGHRSVSWYQQTPGQGLQFLFEYFSETQRNKGNFPGRFSGRQFSNSRSEMNVSTLELGDSALYLCASSLVSGYSYEQYFGPGTRLTVT.

The V and J genes are TRBV6-6 and TRBJ2-2; D is unclear. The CDR3 spans 14 residues. The V end was cut by 2 bases, the J end by 8 bases, with 12 bases between. Germline V CDR1 and CDR2: MNHNY, SVGAGI (reference sequence). Here the CDR3 reads CASSYGQTEGELFF. CDR3 in DNA: TGTGCCAGCAGTTACGGGCAGACCGAAGGGGAGCTGTTTTTT.

CDR3 coding DNA: TGTGCCAGCAGTTACGGCAGGAGCGAGCAGTACTTC. This codes for CASSYGRSEQYF. The chain couples TRBV6-5 to TRBJ2-7; D unresolved. V lost 2 bases and J 6 bases, leaving 8 bases between the germline ends. The CDR3 length is 12 residues. The V gene's germline CDR1 is MNHEY and CDR2 SVGAGI.

The chain recombines TRBV10-1 with TRBJ2-3; D might be TRBD2 (6 bases). This CDR3 contains 18 residues. The germline CDR1 and CDR2 sequences are WNHNN and SYGVQD (reference sequence). V lost 0 bases, J lost 3 bases, and 19 bases lay in between. The CDR3 region is CASSESISGGITTDTQYF. CDR3 coding DNA: TGCGCCAGCAGTGAGTCGATCTCCGGGGGAATAACGACAGATACGCAGTATTTT.

The chain couples TRBV5-1 to TRBJ2-2; 13 nucleotides line up with TRBD2. CDR3 length: 16 amino acids. Germline V gene data show CDR1 as SGHRS and CDR2 as YFSETQ. The junction had 7 bases not matched to a gene; V was cut back by 9 bases and J by 2 bases. The CDR3 sequence: CATTGLAGDNTGELFF. CDR3 sequence (DNA): TGCGCCACCACCGGACTAGCGGGAGACAACACCGGGGAGCTGTTTTTT.

V usage is TRBV6-1 and J usage is TRBJ1-1; D is possibly TRBD1 (5 bases). Germline assignment: CDR1 MNHNS and CDR2 SASEGT. The V gene lost 3 bases and the J gene lost 8 bases, with 16 bases spanning the gap. This CDR3 spans 14 amino acids. DNA for the CDR3: TGTGCCAGCAGTGAGTTTCCGGGGCGGTCGGAAGCTTTCTTT. Residues: CASSEFPGRSEAFF.

This clone has only one observation. The genes are TRBV18 and TRBJ1-2; 7 bases match TRBD1. Germline loops: CDR1 KGHSH, CDR2 LQKENI. V lost 0 bases and J lost 4; bases outside the gene matches: 8. The CDR3 spans 16 residues. The CDR3 reads CASSPPLGQDLYGYTF. The CDR3 DNA reads as TGTGCCAGCTCACCACCGTTAGGACAGGACCTCTATGGCTACACCTTC.